Listed below are T cell receptor beta chains from one sample, sequenced in a study of shared clonotypes between healthy human individuals. This table comes from immunoSEQ multiplex PCR, and its TCRdb copy is limited to in-frame clones, with some not included. Of about 2.4 million clones in the sample, approximately 92% are singletons; the top ten hold about 0.13%. Sample: naive CD4+ T cells sorted from blood. These receptor sequences come from a young man in good health. The CDR3 runs from the conserved cysteine through the conserved F or W. Some rows mark clone size as missing; the rest say once, few, many or name a class of expanded clone.

v_gene: TRBV13; abundance: .; j_gene: TRBJ2-3; CDR3aa: CASSSGTGATRTDTQYF
v_gene: TRBV7-2; abundance: .; j_gene: TRBJ2-4; CDR3aa: CASSLVAGVKNIQYF
v_gene: TRBV30; abundance: .; j_gene: TRBJ2-3; CDR3aa: CAWSVSFGGGRTDTQYF
v_gene: TRBV6-1; abundance: .; j_gene: TRBJ1-5; CDR3aa: CASSEGSYSNQPQHF
v_gene: TRBV2; abundance: .; j_gene: TRBJ2-5; CDR3aa: CASGGQGAGETQYF
v_gene: TRBV7-8; abundance: few; j_gene: TRBJ1-6; CDR3aa: CASSGRTGSSPLHF
v_gene: TRBV11-2; abundance: .; j_gene: TRBJ2-2; CDR3aa: CASSSRRGLNTGELFF
v_gene: TRBV19; abundance: .; j_gene: TRBJ2-2; CDR3aa: CASPARYTGELFF
v_gene: TRBV5-1; abundance: few; j_gene: TRBJ2-3; CDR3aa: CASSPLAGTDTQYF
v_gene: TRBV5-1; abundance: .; j_gene: TRBJ1-6; CDR3aa: CASSLGQGGSPLHF
v_gene: TRBV27; abundance: .; j_gene: TRBJ2-5; CDR3aa: CASSPGQGLQETQYF
v_gene: TRBV5-4; abundance: .; j_gene: TRBJ2-7; CDR3aa: CASSRDGGANEQYF
v_gene: TRBV11-2; abundance: .; j_gene: TRBJ2-2; CDR3aa: CASSSQGTVLRADTGELFF
v_gene: TRBV5-1; abundance: .; j_gene: TRBJ2-3; CDR3aa: CASSLLGQGVTDTQYF
v_gene: TRBV9; abundance: .; j_gene: TRBJ2-3; CDR3aa: CASSAGLATSGTTDTQYF
v_gene: TRBV6-5; abundance: .; j_gene: TRBJ2-7; CDR3aa: CASQRGTASYEQYF
v_gene: TRBV9; abundance: few; j_gene: TRBJ2-1; CDR3aa: CASSIGVWDRYNEQFF
v_gene: TRBV28; abundance: .; j_gene: TRBJ1-2; CDR3aa: CASSLGPLGYTF
v_gene: TRBV27; abundance: once; j_gene: TRBJ2-5; CDR3aa: CASRGAGQETQYF
v_gene: TRBV5-1; abundance: .; j_gene: TRBJ1-4; CDR3aa: CASTKGLSGRMEKLFF
v_gene: TRBV10-3; abundance: few; j_gene: TRBJ1-4; CDR3aa: CAISESPVNEKLFF
v_gene: TRBV5-1; abundance: .; j_gene: TRBJ2-2; CDR3aa: CASSPGAYLRGELFF
v_gene: TRBV27; abundance: .; j_gene: TRBJ2-2; CDR3aa: CASPGWRTGELFF
v_gene: TRBV7-3; abundance: .; j_gene: TRBJ1-2; CDR3aa: CASSPSGQSNYGYTF
v_gene: TRBV6-5; abundance: few; j_gene: TRBJ2-7; CDR3aa: CASSKHRDTWEQYF
v_gene: TRBV25-1; abundance: .; j_gene: TRBJ1-2; CDR3aa: CASSKGTGYTF
v_gene: TRBV11-2; abundance: .; j_gene: TRBJ2-3; CDR3aa: CASSFTGTNTDTQYF
v_gene: TRBV7-9; abundance: .; j_gene: TRBJ2-1; CDR3aa: CASSIGTSGRTNEQFF
v_gene: TRBV27; abundance: .; j_gene: TRBJ2-7; CDR3aa: CASSYRGGVTYEQYF
v_gene: TRBV29-1; abundance: few; j_gene: TRBJ1-5; CDR3aa: CTFGGGPRNGNQPQHF
v_gene: TRBV9; abundance: .; j_gene: TRBJ2-2; CDR3aa: CASNTPEGATTGELFF
v_gene: TRBV5-4; abundance: .; j_gene: TRBJ2-1; CDR3aa: CASSLGGRESGRTNYNEQFF
v_gene: TRBV18; abundance: .; j_gene: TRBJ2-7; CDR3aa: CASSAPGDSFYEQYF
v_gene: TRBV5-1; abundance: .; j_gene: TRBJ2-5; CDR3aa: CASSSGLAGVSQETQYF
v_gene: TRBV10-3; abundance: .; j_gene: TRBJ2-7; CDR3aa: CAISESGRDKGEQYF
v_gene: TRBV19; abundance: .; j_gene: TRBJ1-2; CDR3aa: CASKNTGTGTSGYTF
v_gene: TRBV13; abundance: .; j_gene: TRBJ1-6; CDR3aa: CASSSGTGGFNSPLHF
v_gene: TRBV15; abundance: .; j_gene: TRBJ2-3; CDR3aa: CATSRVAWGGTDTQYF
v_gene: TRBV28; abundance: .; j_gene: TRBJ2-3; CDR3aa: CASSSPGLAGYTDTQYF
v_gene: TRBV2; abundance: .; j_gene: TRBJ1-6; CDR3aa: CASSERFTNSPLHF
v_gene: TRBV7-9; abundance: .; j_gene: TRBJ2-1; CDR3aa: CASSFDGGVNEQFF
v_gene: TRBV4-3; abundance: .; j_gene: TRBJ2-1; CDR3aa: CASSLSVPGDEQFF
v_gene: TRBV27; abundance: .; j_gene: TRBJ1-5; CDR3aa: CASSFQGGNQPQHF
v_gene: TRBV25-1; abundance: once; j_gene: TRBJ2-6; CDR3aa: CASSEFWGEAGANVLTF
v_gene: TRBV2; abundance: once; j_gene: TRBJ1-2; CDR3aa: CTSSEARQGEGYTF